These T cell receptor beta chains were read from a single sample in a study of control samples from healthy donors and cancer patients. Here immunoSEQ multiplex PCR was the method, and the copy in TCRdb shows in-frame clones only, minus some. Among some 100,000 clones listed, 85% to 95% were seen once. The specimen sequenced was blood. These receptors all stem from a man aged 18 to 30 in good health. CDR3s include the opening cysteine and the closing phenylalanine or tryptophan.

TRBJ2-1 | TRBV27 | CASSLRNEQFF
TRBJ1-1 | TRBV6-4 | CASSADRENDEAFF
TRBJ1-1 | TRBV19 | CASSMPEGANTEAFF
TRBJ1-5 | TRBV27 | CASSGGSYSNQPQHF
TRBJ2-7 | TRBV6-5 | CASSHRASGRNEQYF
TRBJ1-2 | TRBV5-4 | CASSSTPGTVNYGYTF
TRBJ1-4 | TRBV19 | CATSSEYRGNEKLFF
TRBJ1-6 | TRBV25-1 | CAGSGAEDNSPLHF
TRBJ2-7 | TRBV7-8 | CASSLASGSAYEQYF
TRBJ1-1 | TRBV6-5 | CASRRTGNTEAFF
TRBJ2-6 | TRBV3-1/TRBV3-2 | CASSQEGMTGANVLTF
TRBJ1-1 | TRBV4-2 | CASSQDGAGNTEAFF
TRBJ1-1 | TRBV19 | CASSIGQNTEAFF
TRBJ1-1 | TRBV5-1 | CASSRGGVEDTEAFF
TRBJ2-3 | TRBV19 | CASTRRGVTDTQYF
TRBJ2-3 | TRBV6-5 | CASRLAGTDTQYF
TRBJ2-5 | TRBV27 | CASSSGGPGETQYF
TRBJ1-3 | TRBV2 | CASSRDRQSSGNTIYF
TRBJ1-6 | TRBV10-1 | CASSLYPSSPLHF
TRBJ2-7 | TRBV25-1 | CASSEGGSVEYF
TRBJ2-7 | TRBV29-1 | CSPPDPDPGAYEQYF
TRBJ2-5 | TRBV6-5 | CASRQVKDETQYF
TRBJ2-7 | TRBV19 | CASSPRFIAGTGNEQYF
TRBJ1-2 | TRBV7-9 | CASSLFRRETPNYGYTF
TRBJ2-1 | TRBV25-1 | CASSESASGGAAQFF
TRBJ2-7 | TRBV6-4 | CASSDSGTGEQYF
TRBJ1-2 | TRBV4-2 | CASSEAGTGGHRGYTF
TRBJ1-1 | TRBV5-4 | CASSLGFNTEAFF
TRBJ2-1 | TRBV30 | CAWSVFFAGGYNEQFF
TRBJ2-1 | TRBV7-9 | CASTPGTSGSYEQFF
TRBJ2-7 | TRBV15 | CATSRDRYASYEQYF
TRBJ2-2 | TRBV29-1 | CSVEPQGAGTGELFF
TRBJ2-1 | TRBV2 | CASASPELENEQFF
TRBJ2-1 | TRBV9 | CASSVTGGGNEQFF
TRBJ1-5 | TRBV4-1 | CASSQERVNQPQHF
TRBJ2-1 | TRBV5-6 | CASSSANEQFF
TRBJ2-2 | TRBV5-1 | CASSFAGGETGELFF
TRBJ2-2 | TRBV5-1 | CASSPGFTNTGELFF
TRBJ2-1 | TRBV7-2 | CASSPQGASYNEQFF